This T cell receptor (beta chain) is drawn from a study of control samples from healthy donors and cancer patients (TCRdb year 2020). As to this clone: There is no known antigen for this receptor. No per-base quality is available; no much larger clone lies one base away.

Receptor amplification or capture employed the immunoSEQ multiplex PCR assay. What TCRdb holds here is the immuneACCESS table cut down to in-frame rearrangements. Part of the clones is not present; checked against another copy, under half of the missing clones reflect an unresolved V gene, and the others are unexplained. The sample table records 120,000 or so clones; approximately 90% of these occur just once. The ten most abundant clones make up 7.8% of the sample. The germline V gene encodes CDR1 SGDLS and CDR2 YYNGEE. Including cysteine and phenylalanine, the CDR3 has 13 amino acids. Only the CDR3 DNA is retained, 39 bases long and in frame from the first base. V and J are truncated by 0 bases and 5 bases respectively, leaving an intervening sequence of 9 bases.

The sequencing input was blood. This chain joins TRBV9 to TRBJ2-7; the D gene remains uncertain. This TCR was recovered from a woman aged 18-29 years in good health. The CDR3 here reads CASSVAGGDEQYF. At the DNA level, the sequence is TGTGCCAGCAGCGTAGCTGGCGGCGACGAGCAGTACTTC.